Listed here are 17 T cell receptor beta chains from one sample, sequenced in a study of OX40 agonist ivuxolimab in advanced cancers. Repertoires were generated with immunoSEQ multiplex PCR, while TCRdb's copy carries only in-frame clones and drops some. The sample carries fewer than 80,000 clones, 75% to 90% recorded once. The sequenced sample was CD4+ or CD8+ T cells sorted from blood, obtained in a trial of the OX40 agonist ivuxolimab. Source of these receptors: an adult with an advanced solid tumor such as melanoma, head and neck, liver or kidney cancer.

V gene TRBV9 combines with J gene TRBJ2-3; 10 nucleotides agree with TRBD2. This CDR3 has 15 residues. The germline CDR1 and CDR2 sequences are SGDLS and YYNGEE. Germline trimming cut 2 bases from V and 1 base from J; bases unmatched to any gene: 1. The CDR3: CASSVGLAGTDTQYF. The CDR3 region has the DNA TGTGCCAGCAGCGTCGGACTAGCGGGCACAGATACGCAGTATTTT.

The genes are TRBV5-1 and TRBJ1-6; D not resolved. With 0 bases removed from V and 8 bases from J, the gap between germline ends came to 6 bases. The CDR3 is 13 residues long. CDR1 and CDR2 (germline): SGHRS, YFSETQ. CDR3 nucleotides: TGCGCCAGCAGCTTGGTGAGGGATTCACCCCTCCACTTT. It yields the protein CASSLVRDSPLHF.

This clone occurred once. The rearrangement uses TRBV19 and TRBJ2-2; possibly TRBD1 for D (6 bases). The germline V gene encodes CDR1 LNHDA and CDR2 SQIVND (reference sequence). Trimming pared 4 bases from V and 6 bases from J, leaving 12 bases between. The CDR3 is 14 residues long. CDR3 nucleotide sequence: TGTGCCAGTAGTACCGGACAGAATTCCGGGGAGCTGTTTTTT. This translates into CASSTGQNSGELFF.

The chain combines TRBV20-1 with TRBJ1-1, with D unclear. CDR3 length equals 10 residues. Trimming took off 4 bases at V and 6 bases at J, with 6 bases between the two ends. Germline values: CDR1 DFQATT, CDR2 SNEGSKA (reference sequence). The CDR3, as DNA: TGCAGTGCTACGGACGCTGAAGCTTTCTTT. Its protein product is CSATDAEAFF.

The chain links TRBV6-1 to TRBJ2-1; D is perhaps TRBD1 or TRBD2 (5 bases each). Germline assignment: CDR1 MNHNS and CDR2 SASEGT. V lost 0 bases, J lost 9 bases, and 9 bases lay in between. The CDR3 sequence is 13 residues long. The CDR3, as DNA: TGTGCCAGCAGTGAAGCGCTGGGACCTGAGCAGTTCTTC. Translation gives CASSEALGPEQFF.

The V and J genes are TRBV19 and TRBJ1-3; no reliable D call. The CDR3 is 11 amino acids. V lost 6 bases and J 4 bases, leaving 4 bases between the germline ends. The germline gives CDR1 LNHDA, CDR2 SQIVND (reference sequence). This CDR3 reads CASRGGNTIYF. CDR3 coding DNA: TGTGCCAGTAGAGGGGGAAACACCATATATTTT.

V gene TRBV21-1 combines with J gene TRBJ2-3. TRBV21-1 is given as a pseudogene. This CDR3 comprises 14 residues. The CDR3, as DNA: TGTGCCAGCAGCCTTCCCCCCGACACAGATACGCAGTATTTT. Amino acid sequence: CASSLPPDTDTQYF.

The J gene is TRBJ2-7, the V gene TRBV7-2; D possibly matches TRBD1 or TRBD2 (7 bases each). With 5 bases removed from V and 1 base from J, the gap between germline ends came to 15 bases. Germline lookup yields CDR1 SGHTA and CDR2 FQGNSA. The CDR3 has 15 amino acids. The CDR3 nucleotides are TGTGCCAGCAGCCGACAGGGAGGGCCTTCCTACGAGCAGTACTTC. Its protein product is CASSRQGGPSYEQYF.

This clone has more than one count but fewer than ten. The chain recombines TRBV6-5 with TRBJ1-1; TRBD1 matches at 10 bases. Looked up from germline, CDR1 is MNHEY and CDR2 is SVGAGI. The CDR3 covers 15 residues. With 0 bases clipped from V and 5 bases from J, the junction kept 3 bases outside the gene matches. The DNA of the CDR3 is TGTGCCAGCAGTTACTCGGGACAGGGGCGGACTGAAGCTTTCTTT. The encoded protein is CASSYSGQGRTEAFF.

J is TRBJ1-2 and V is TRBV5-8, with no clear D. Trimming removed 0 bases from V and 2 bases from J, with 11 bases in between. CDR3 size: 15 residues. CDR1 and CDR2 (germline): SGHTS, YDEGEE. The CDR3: CASSLVALLNYGYTF. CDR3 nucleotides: TGTGCCAGCAGCTTGGTGGCCCTCTTAAACTATGGCTACACCTTC.

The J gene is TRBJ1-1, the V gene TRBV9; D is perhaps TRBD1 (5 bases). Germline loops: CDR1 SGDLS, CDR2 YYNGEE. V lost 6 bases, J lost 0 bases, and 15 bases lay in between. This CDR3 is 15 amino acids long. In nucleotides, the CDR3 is TGTGCCAGCACCTCGACAGTATCTATGAACACTGAAGCTTTCTTT. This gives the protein CASTSTVSMNTEAFF.

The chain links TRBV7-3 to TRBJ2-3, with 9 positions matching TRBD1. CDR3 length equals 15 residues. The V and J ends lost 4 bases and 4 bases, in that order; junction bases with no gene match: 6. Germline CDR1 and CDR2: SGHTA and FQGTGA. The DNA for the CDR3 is TGTGCCAGCAGCTCCGGACAGGGGAGCGCAGATACGCAGTATTTT. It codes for CASSSGQGSADTQYF.

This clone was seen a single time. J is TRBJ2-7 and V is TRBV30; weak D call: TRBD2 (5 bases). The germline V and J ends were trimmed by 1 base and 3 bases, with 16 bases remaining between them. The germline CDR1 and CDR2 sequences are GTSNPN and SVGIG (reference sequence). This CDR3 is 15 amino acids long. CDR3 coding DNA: TGTGCCTGGAGTGGAATGGGCGCCGGGAACTACGAGCAGTACTTC. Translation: CAWSGMGAGNYEQYF.

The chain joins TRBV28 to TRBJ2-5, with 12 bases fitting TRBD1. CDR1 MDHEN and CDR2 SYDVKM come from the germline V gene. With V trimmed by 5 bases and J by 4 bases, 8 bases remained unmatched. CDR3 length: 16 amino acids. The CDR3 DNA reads TGTGCCAGCAGTGCTCCTGGGACAGGGGGCTTAGAGACCCAGTACTTC. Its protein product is CASSAPGTGGLETQYF.

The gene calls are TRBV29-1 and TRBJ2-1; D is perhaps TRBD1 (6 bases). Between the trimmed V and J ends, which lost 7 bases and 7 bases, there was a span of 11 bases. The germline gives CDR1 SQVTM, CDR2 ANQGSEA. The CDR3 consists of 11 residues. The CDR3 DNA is TGCAGCGCCGGAAGGGGGAATGAGCAGTTCTTC. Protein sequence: CSAGRGNEQFF.

The CDR3: CASSLEAGIRQPQHF. The CDR3 bases are TGTGCCAGCAGCTTAGAGGCCGGGATCAGGCAGCCCCAGCATTTT. The chain employs TRBV11-2 and TRBJ1-5; D remains unclear. The CDR3 runs to 15 residues. V lost 0 bases to trimming and J lost 7 bases, with 13 bases between them. Germline V gives CDR1 SGHAT, CDR2 FQNNGV.

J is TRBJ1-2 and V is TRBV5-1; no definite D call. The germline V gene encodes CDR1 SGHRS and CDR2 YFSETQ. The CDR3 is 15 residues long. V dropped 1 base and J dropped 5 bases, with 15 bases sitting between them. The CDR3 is CASSLYGSEAYGYTF. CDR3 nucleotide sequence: TGCGCCAGCAGCTTGTACGGGTCCGAGGCATATGGCTACACCTTC.